Presented here are 8 T cell receptor beta chains from one specimen sequenced in a study of cytomegalovirus exposure and HLA in healthy donors. The PCR ran on 60 Vbeta and 13 Jbeta primers. Sequenced by immunoSEQ multiplex PCR; TCRdb stores in-frame clones only, minus some. Its clone listing holds under 150,000 clones. Sequencing used PBMCs. The source of these receptors is a woman aged 35 to 49 in good health and CMV-seronegative.

The genes are TRBV19 and TRBJ2-7, with a tentative D call TRBD1 (6 bases). The CDR3 contains 10 residues. Trimming stripped 8 bases from V and 6 bases from J, with 8 bases between. CDR1 LNHDA and CDR2 SQIVND come from the germline V gene (reference sequence). The CDR3: CASAGAEQYF. As DNA, the CDR3 is TGTGCCAGTGCAGGGGCCGAGCAGTACTTC.

The V call is TRBV7-9, the J call TRBJ1-1; TRBD1 is a possible D gene (5 bases). The ends were cut back, 4 bases at V and 3 bases at J, with 9 bases in the middle. Germline V gene data show CDR1 as SEHNR and CDR2 as FQNEAQ (reference sequence). This CDR3 is built from 13 residues. The CDR3 spells CASSSAGDTEAFF. Here the CDR3 DNA reads TGTGCCAGCAGCTCCGCGGGGGACACTGAAGCTTTCTTT.

This chain uses TRBV27 with TRBJ1-1, with a weak D call TRBD1 (5 bases). CDR1 and CDR2 (germline): MNHEY, SMNVEV (reference sequence). V lost 3 bases and J lost 7, with 24 bases in between. The CDR3 runs to 17 residues. CDR3 bases: TGTGCCAGCAGTTTTCGGAGACAGACTCCACTTATGGGTGAAGCTTTCTTT. Protein: CASSFRRQTPLMGEAFF.

The chain recombines TRBV5-6 with TRBJ2-2, with D hard to call. Matching the DNA end better, TRBJ1-1 makes the J call doubtful. The CDR3 extends over 14 amino acids. Germline-derived CDR1 and CDR2 are SGHDT and YYEEEE. The CDR3 DNA is TGTGCCAGCAGCCCCGGTGCCGTTTGGACTGAAGCTTTCTTT. Its protein product is CASSPGAVWTEAFF.

The chain carries TRBV5-1 and TRBJ1-1; TRBD1 matches 7 bases. The CDR3 runs 15 residues. Trimming took 4 bases from V and 0 from J; bases not matched to a gene: 6. From germline, CDR1 is SGHRS and CDR2 YFSETQ. CDR3 sequence: CASSATQGMNTEAFF. CDR3 bases: TGCGCCAGCAGCGCCACACAGGGGATGAACACTGAAGCTTTCTTT. The full variable domain, in which reference TRBV5-1 and TRBJ1-1 provide the parts outside the CDR3, is KAGVTQTPRYLIKTRGQQVTLSCSPISGHRSVSWYQQTPGQGLQFLFEYFSETQRNKGNFPGRFSGRQFSNSRSEMNVSTLELGDSALYLCASSATQGMNTEAFFGQGTRLTVV.

The V gene is TRBV28, the J gene TRBJ1-5; tentatively, D is TRBD1 (5 bases). CDR1 and CDR2 from the germline V gene are MDHEN and SYDVKM. V lost 5 bases to trimming and J lost 6 bases, with 17 bases between them. The CDR3 extends over 15 amino acids. CDR3 region: CASSRVGGVGQPQHF. The CDR3 DNA is TGTGCCAGCAGTCGGGTGGGGGGGGTCGGTCAGCCCCAGCATTTT. Complete variable domain (other parts from reference TRBV28 and TRBJ1-5): DVKVTQSSRYLVKRTGEKVFLECVQDMDHENMFWYRQDPGLGLRLIYFSYDVKMKEKGDIPEGYSVSREKKERFSLILESASTNQTSMYLCASSRVGGVGQPQHFGDGTRLSIL.

V gene TRBV5-1 combines with J gene TRBJ1-2; D uncertain. Trimming cost V 2 bases and J 8 bases, with 16 bases left between them. CDR1 is SGHRS and CDR2 is YFSETQ in the germline V gene. The CDR3 is 14 residues long. The CDR3 sequence: CASSFEAQSGGYTF. Written as DNA, the CDR3 is TGCGCCAGCAGCTTCGAGGCGCAGTCGGGGGGCTACACCTTC. Based on the CDR3 plus reference TRBV5-1 and TRBJ1-2, the full variable domain is KAGVTQTPRYLIKTRGQQVTLSCSPISGHRSVSWYQQTPGQGLQFLFEYFSETQRNKGNFPGRFSGRQFSNSRSEMNVSTLELGDSALYLCASSFEAQSGGYTFGSGTRLTVV.

The chain is built from TRBV11-2 and TRBJ2-4, with TRBD1 as a possible D gene (6 bases). Between the trimmed V and J ends, which lost 7 bases and 0 bases, there was a span of 19 bases. This CDR3 is built from 17 residues. Germline assignment: CDR1 SGHAT and CDR2 FQNNGV. DNA for the CDR3: TGTGCCAGCACCCTAAGCGGACAGATAATAGCCAAAAACATTCAGTACTTC. It encodes CASTLSGQIIAKNIQYF.